These T cell receptor beta chains were read from a single sample in a study of breast tumors, draining lymph nodes, adjacent tissues. MiXCR was run by TCRdb on the multiplex PCR reads, yielding one entry per CDR3 protein. Of 180,000 or so distinct CDR3 sequences detected, approximately 33% appear once; the ten largest clones hold about 4.3%. Specimen: axillary lymph node tissue. These TCRs come from a female donor with breast cancer. Some clones in this sample may be carry-over from other donors' samples. CDR3s include the opening cysteine and the closing phenylalanine or tryptophan. The D gene is left open where the match is weak. The size entry is marked missing in some rows and otherwise reads once, few, many or a size class.

v_gene	j_gene	d_gene	abundance	CDR3aa	CDR3nt
TRBV20-1	TRBJ1-1	.	.	CSARNVNTEAFF	TGCAGTGCTAGGAACGTTAACACTGAAGCTTTCTTT
TRBV7-2	TRBJ2-5	.	many	CASRKETQYF	TGTGCCAGCAGAAAAGAGACCCAGTACTTC
TRBV14	TRBJ2-7	TRBD1	.	CASSQDRTGGSYEQYF	TGTGCCAGCAGCCAAGATCGGACAGGGGGAAGCTACGAGCAGTACTTC
TRBV20-1	TRBJ2-5	.	.	CSAIGGAQETQYF	TGCAGTGCTATAGGGGGGGCTCAAGAGACCCAGTACTTC
TRBV19	TRBJ2-5	TRBD1	many	CASSIGRTGQETQYF	TGTGCCAGTAGTATAGGGAGGACAGGCCAAGAGACCCAGTACTTC
TRBV20-1	TRBJ2-1	TRBD2	many	CSGLAGEQFF	TGCAGTGGGCTAGCGGGAGAGCAGTTCTTC
TRBV7-3	TRBJ2-7	.	.	CASSTGVVSSYEQYF	TGTGCCAGCAGCACCGGAGTGGTAAGCTCCTACGAGCAGTACTTC
TRBV14	TRBJ2-1	TRBD2	.	CASSQVGGSRGEPFF	TGTGCCAGCAGCCAAGTGGGAGGGAGTCGCGGTGAGCCGTTCTTC
TRBV2	TRBJ2-7	.	medium-sized	CASSLSYEQYF	TGTGCCAGCAGCCTCTCCTACGAGCAGTACTTC
TRBV7-9	TRBJ2-3	.	.	CASIHGTRTDTQYF	TGTGCCAGCATCCATGGGACGCGCACAGATACGCAGTATTTT
TRBV14	TRBJ1-4	.	many	CASSPGKQLWASNEKLFF	TGTGCCAGCAGCCCCGGGAAACAGCTCTGGGCCAGTAATGAAAAACTGTTTTTT
TRBV20-1	TRBJ2-1	TRBD2	many	CSASIDGTRDYNEQFF	TGCAGTGCTAGCATAGACGGGACTAGGGATTACAATGAGCAGTTCTTC
TRBV2	TRBJ2-1	TRBD2	many	CASRKEGLADNEQFF	TGTGCCAGCAGAAAAGAGGGACTAGCGGACAATGAGCAGTTCTTC
TRBV4-1	TRBJ2-5	TRBD2	many	CASSPLAGRETQYF	TGCGCCAGCAGCCCTCTAGCGGGAAGGGAGACCCAGTACTTC
TRBV11-2	TRBJ2-3	TRBD2	many	CASSSPSVGRRDTQYF	TGTGCCAGCAGCTCTCCATCAGTCGGGAGGAGAGATACGCAGTATTTT
TRBV7-3	TRBJ1-6	TRBD1	.	CASSQTGSYNSPLHF	TGTGCCAGCAGCCAGACAGGGTCGTATAATTCACCCCTCCACTTT
TRBV30	TRBJ2-7	.	many	CAWSWVGDLYEQYF	TGTGCCTGGTCCTGGGTAGGGGACCTCTACGAGCAGTACTTC
TRBV5-1	TRBJ2-2	.	many	CASSLQGGDTGELFF	TGCGCCAGCAGCTTACAGGGAGGGGACACCGGGGAGCTGTTTTTT
TRBV2	TRBJ2-5	TRBD2	.	CASSELGLAGGSQYF	TGTGCCAGCAGTGAGTTGGGACTAGCGGGGGGGTCCCAGTACTTC
TRBV15	TRBJ2-7	TRBD1	.	CATRLDRGSYEQYF	TGTGCCACCAGGTTGGACAGGGGATCCTACGAGCAGTACTTC
TRBV4-1	TRBJ1-1	.	few	CASSQAWGGLFEAFF	TGCGCCAGCAGCCAAGCCTGGGGGGGGCTCTTTGAAGCTTTCTTT
TRBV27	TRBJ2-3	TRBD1	once	CASSFAQGVSTDTQYF	TGTGCCAGCAGTTTTGCGCAGGGGGTAAGCACAGATACGCAGTATTTT
TRBV29-1	TRBJ1-1	TRBD1	.	CSVPAGGSAFF	TGCAGCGTCCCGGCAGGGGGCTCGGCTTTCTTT
TRBV5-1	TRBJ1-5	.	many	CASSEGPNSNQPQHF	TGCGCCAGCAGCGAGGGACCGAATAGCAATCAGCCCCAGCATTTT
TRBV20-1	TRBJ2-1	.	many	CSATGTRSSGSYNEQFF	TGCAGTGCAACCGGGACCAGGAGTTCAGGGTCCTACAATGAGCAGTTCTTC
TRBV4-1	TRBJ2-5	TRBD2	many	CASSQVTSGGEETQYF	TGCGCCAGCAGCCAAGTAACTAGCGGGGGGGAGGAGACCCAGTACTTC
TRBV6-5	TRBJ1-2	.	.	CASSYSMQILGNYGYTF	TGTGCCAGCAGTTACTCGATGCAGATCCTGGGGAACTATGGCTACACCTTC
TRBV29-1	TRBJ1-5	TRBD1	many	CSVADRVNQPQHF	TGCAGCGTTGCGGACAGGGTCAATCAGCCCCAGCATTTT
TRBV4-2	TRBJ2-5	TRBD2	many	CASSHSPGGLAEETQYF	TGTGCCAGCAGCCACTCCCCTGGGGGACTAGCAGAAGAGACCCAGTACTTC
TRBV15	TRBJ1-2	.	many	CATSRTLGGSYGYTF	TGTGCCACCAGCCGAACCTTAGGGGGGAGCTATGGCTACACCTTC
TRBV19	TRBJ2-1	.	many	CASSGAYNEQFF	TGTGCCAGTAGTGGCGCATACAATGAGCAGTTCTTC
TRBV10-3	TRBJ1-1	.	once	CASIWAGRNTEAFF	TGTGCCAGCATCTGGGCAGGTAGAAACACTGAAGCTTTCTTT
TRBV7-9	TRBJ2-3	.	many	CASSPRLDTDTQYF	TGTGCCAGCAGCCCTCGACTAGACACAGATACGCAGTATTTT
TRBV2	TRBJ1-2	TRBD1	many	CASRPRDSIAYGYTF	TGTGCCAGTCGACCCCGGGACAGCATAGCCTATGGCTACACCTTC
TRBV28	TRBJ2-7	.	many	CASSLRVRTGEQYF	TGTGCCAGCAGTTTAAGAGTCAGGACTGGCGAGCAGTACTTC
TRBV5-6	TRBJ2-1	.	many	CASSLAVSSYNEQFF	TGTGCCAGCAGCTTAGCGGTAAGCTCCTACAATGAGCAGTTCTTC
TRBV3-1	TRBJ2-3	.	.	CASSSPQGRASGTDTQYF	TGTGCCAGCAGCTCACCCCAGGGACGGGCTAGCGGCACAGATACGCAGTATTTT
TRBV7-9	TRBJ1-4	TRBD1	many	CATGTDEKLFF	TGTGCCACTGGGACAGACGAAAAACTGTTTTTT
TRBV4-1	TRBJ1-3	.	.	CASSLRDTIYF	TGCGCCAGCAGCCTCAGGGATACCATATATTTT
TRBV7-8	TRBJ1-3	.	few	CASSFGGSTIYF	TGTGCCAGCAGCTTTGGTGGAAGCACCATATATTTT
TRBV24-1	TRBJ2-2	TRBD2	many	CATRGLAGTGELFF	TGTGCCACTAGAGGACTAGCGGGAACCGGGGAGCTGTTTTTT
TRBV6-6	TRBJ2-7	.	many	CASLSEDFPYEQYF	TGTGCCAGCCTCAGTGAGGATTTCCCCTACGAGCAGTACTTC
TRBV7-6	TRBJ2-2	.	many	CASSLNRADTGELFF	TGTGCCAGCAGCTTGAACAGGGCGGACACCGGGGAGCTGTTTTTT
TRBV11-2	TRBJ2-3	.	many	CASSLIGFWGTDTQYF	TGTGCCAGCAGCTTAATTGGGTTTTGGGGCACAGATACGCAGTATTTT
TRBV10-3	TRBJ1-5	.	many	CAISESENQPQHF	TGTGCCATCAGTGAGTCTGAGAATCAGCCCCAGCATTTT
TRBV18	TRBJ1-5	.	.	CASSPSREQPQHF	TGTGCCAGCTCACCGAGCAGGGAACAGCCCCAGCATTTT
TRBV20-1	TRBJ2-3	TRBD2	many	CSARDWTSGSDTQYF	TGCAGTGCTAGAGATTGGACTAGCGGGAGTGATACGCAGTATTTT
TRBV3-1	TRBJ2-2	TRBD2	.	CASSQDPAGGNTGELFF	TGTGCCAGCAGCCAAGACCCAGCGGGGGGGAACACCGGGGAGCTGTTTTTT
TRBV24-1	TRBJ1-6	.	.	CATSDFPRNSPLHF	TGTGCCACCAGTGATTTTCCCCGGAATTCACCCCTCCACTTT
TRBV7-8	TRBJ1-2	.	many	CASTSDHNYNYGYTF	TGTGCCAGCACCTCGGACCACAACTATAACTATGGCTACACCTTC